What follows are 19 T cell receptor beta chains derived from one specimen sequenced in a study of T cell changes during pregnancy in multiple sclerosis (dated by TCRdb to between 2018 and 2021). The protocol used for the library was the immunoSEQ multiplex PCR assay. The source is immuneACCESS, and TCRdb retained only in-frame sequences with V and J called. Part of the clones is not carried over; for the studies checked, unresolved V genes explain less than half of this, and the remainder is unexplained. The sample table contains tens of thousands of clones; only one count was recorded for around nine tenths of them. The leading ten clones occupy 0.47% of the sample. Sequencing used CD4+ T cells from peripheral blood mononuclear cells, obtained in the second trimester of pregnancy. Receptors originate from a female donor with multiple sclerosis, enrolled in a pregnancy study.

The chain uses TRBV19 and TRBJ1-5; D may be TRBD1 (5 bases). This CDR3 comprises 14 residues. Germline CDR1 reads LNHDA; CDR2 reads SQIVND (reference sequence). Trimming stripped 0 bases from V and 6 bases from J, with 9 bases between. CDR3 nucleotide sequence: TGTGCCAGTAGTATAGACAGGGCTGGTCAGCCCCAGCATTTT. Translating gives CASSIDRAGQPQHF.

V gene TRBV19 combines with J gene TRBJ1-5; D is undetermined. V lost 5 bases to trimming and J lost 6 bases, with 11 bases between them. CDR1 LNHDA and CDR2 SQIVND come from the germline V gene (reference sequence). The CDR3 loop spans 13 amino acids. The CDR3, as DNA: TGTGCCAGTAGTGCCTCCGGGGTTCAGCCCCAGCATTTT. Protein sequence: CASSASGVQPQHF.

The chain recombines TRBV9 with TRBJ1-6, with D possibly being TRBD1 (5 bases). The CDR3 is made up of 16 amino acids. V gave up 3 bases and J gave up 6 bases, with 16 bases separating them. Germline V CDR1 and CDR2: SGDLS, YYNGEE. CDR3 in amino acids: CASSDEMGRANSPLHF. The CDR3 DNA reads TGTGCCAGCAGCGACGAGATGGGCAGGGCTAATTCACCCCTCCACTTT.

The chain links TRBV29-1 to TRBJ2-7; D may be TRBD1 (6 bases). This CDR3 comprises 11 residues. V lost 2 bases to trimming and J lost 6 bases, with 8 bases between them. Germline-derived CDR1 and CDR2 are SQVTM and ANQGSEA. The CDR3 reads CSVEMGAEQYF. The CDR3 nucleotides are TGCAGCGTTGAAATGGGGGCCGAGCAGTACTTC.

This clone was seen a handful of times. The chain uses TRBV5-4 and TRBJ1-2, with a possible D match to TRBD1 (6 bases). V was trimmed by 4 bases and J by 1 base, leaving 11 bases between them. Germline V gene sequence: CDR1 SGHNT, CDR2 YYREEE (reference sequence). The CDR3 runs 14 residues. The CDR3 DNA is TGTGCCAGCAGCCAGGACAGAAGTAACTATGGCTACACCTTC. Residues: CASSQDRSNYGYTF.

V gene TRBV6-1 combines with J gene TRBJ1-2; D perhaps matches TRBD1 (6 bases). CDR3 length equals 17 residues. Looked up from germline, CDR1 is MNHNS and CDR2 is SASEGT. Trimming removed 4 bases at V and 4 bases at J, with 22 bases between. CDR3 sequence: CASSVAPSTGDFYGYTF. The CDR3 DNA reads as TGTGCCAGCAGTGTTGCCCCCTCGACAGGAGACTTCTATGGCTACACCTTC.

The CDR3 DNA reads as TGTGCCAGCAGCTTAGGATCCGGGTTGGATGAGCAGTTCTTC. This sequence encodes CASSLGSGLDEQFF. The chain is built from TRBV7-9 and TRBJ2-1; D gene ambiguous. The germline V gene encodes CDR1 SEHNR and CDR2 FQNEAQ (reference sequence). Trimming cost V 1 base and J 8 bases, with 12 bases left between them. The CDR3 covers 14 residues. Together with reference TRBV7-9 and TRBJ2-1, the CDR3 gives the full variable domain: DTGVSQNPRHKITKRGQNVTFRCDPISEHNRLYWYRQTLGQGPEFLTYFQNEAQLEKSRLLSDRFSAERPKGSFSTLEIQRTEQGDSAMYLCASSLGSGLDEQFFGPGTRLTVL.

The gene calls are TRBV6-1 and TRBJ2-1; 14 bases agree with TRBD2. J lost 6 bases, V lost 1 base, and 5 bases had no gene match. Per the germline V gene, CDR1 is MNHNS and CDR2 is SASEGT. This CDR3 is 17 amino acids long. This CDR3 is CASSEVRGLAGGNEQFF. DNA for the CDR3: TGTGCCAGCAGTGAAGTCCGCGGACTAGCGGGGGGCAATGAGCAGTTCTTC.

The chain employs TRBV5-5 and TRBJ2-7; D might be TRBD1 (6 bases). The CDR3 runs to 15 residues. V lost 6 bases to trimming and J lost 0 bases, with 16 bases between them. Germline CDR1 is SGHKS and CDR2 is YYEKEE (reference sequence). This chain's CDR3 is CASTPSGTNSYEQYF. The CDR3, as DNA: TGTGCCAGCACCCCTTCCGGGACAAACTCCTACGAGCAGTACTTC.

Only a few counts were recorded for this clone. V usage is TRBV6-1 and J usage is TRBJ1-2; D is uncertain. V lost 8 bases, J lost 3 bases, and 7 bases lay in between. CDR1 is MNHNS, CDR2 SASEGT, per germline. The CDR3 spans 11 residues. In nucleotides, the CDR3 is TGTGCCAGCCAACAGTACTATGGCTACACCTTC. Its translation: CASQQYYGYTF.

A few counts support this clone. V and J are TRBV5-6 and TRBJ2-7; D ambiguous. Germline V lookup: CDR1 SGHDT, CDR2 YYEEEE. This CDR3 is built from 12 residues. V gave up 2 bases and J gave up 0 bases, with 3 bases separating them. The CDR3 loop is CASSFRSYEQYF. DNA of the CDR3: TGTGCCAGCAGCTTCCGCTCCTACGAGCAGTACTTC.

The J gene is TRBJ2-7, the V gene TRBV5-4; D possibly corresponds to TRBD2 (5 bases). CDR3 length: 13 residues. V gave up 4 bases and J gave up 2 bases, with 10 bases separating them. Per the germline V gene, CDR1 is SGHNT and CDR2 is YYREEE (reference sequence). CDR3 sequence: CASSQQRTYEQYF. In DNA, the CDR3 is TGTGCCAGCAGCCAACAGCGGACCTACGAGCAGTACTTC.

The CDR3 sequence: CASSLRPSAASTDTQYF. CDR3 bases: TGTGCCAGCAGCTTGAGGCCTAGCGCCGCTAGCACAGATACGCAGTATTTT. This chain connects TRBV5-6 to TRBJ2-3; possibly TRBD2 for D (6 bases). Trimming pared 1 base from V and 0 bases from J, leaving 15 bases between. Germline V gene lookup returns CDR1 SGHDT and CDR2 YYEEEE. There are 17 residues in the CDR3.

The chain combines TRBV29-1 with TRBJ1-1; possible D gene TRBD1, 6 bases. The germline V and J ends were trimmed by 6 bases and 3 bases, with 14 bases remaining between them. The CDR3 has 13 amino acids. Germline V lookup: CDR1 SQVTM, CDR2 ANQGSEA. DNA of the CDR3: TGCAGCGTCAAGAAGGGGGTTTACACTGAAGCTTTCTTT. This gives the protein CSVKKGVYTEAFF.

This sequence joins TRBV2 and TRBJ2-7; D is possibly TRBD1 (6 bases). The V gene lost 11 bases and the J gene lost 4 bases, with 18 bases spanning the gap. The CDR3 length is 13 residues. Germline CDR1 is SNHLY and CDR2 is FYNNEI. The chain's CDR3 is CAGSTTGRYEQYF. The CDR3 DNA follows: TGTGCCGGTTCAACGACAGGAAGATACGAGCAGTACTTC.

The chain links TRBV29-1 to TRBJ2-5; tentatively, D is TRBD2 (7 bases). CDR1 is SQVTM and CDR2 is ANQGSEA in the germline V gene. The CDR3 length is 15 residues. Trimming shortened V by 4 bases and J by 2 bases, and 17 bases separated the two germline ends. The DNA of the CDR3 is TGCAGCGTTGTCGGGTGGGGGGGCCCACAAGAGACCCAGTACTTC. Amino acid sequence: CSVVGWGGPQETQYF.

The V gene is TRBV7-2, the J gene TRBJ2-7; 9 nucleotides align to TRBD2. This CDR3 has 15 amino acids. The V gene's germline CDR1 is SGHTA and CDR2 FQGNSA. The J segment lost 7 bases and the V segment lost 7 bases, leaving 14 bases of the junction unmatched. CDR3 sequence: CASTEGSGRLEEQYF. The CDR3 DNA reads as TGTGCCAGCACCGAGGGTAGCGGGAGATTAGAAGAGCAGTACTTC. Filled out from reference TRBV7-2 and TRBJ2-7, the complete variable domain reads GAGVSQSPSNKVTEKGKDVELRCDPISGHTALYWYRQSLGQGLEFLIYFQGNSAPDKSGLPSDRFSAERTGGSVSTLTIQRTQQEDSAVYLCASTEGSGRLEEQYFGPGTRLTVT.

J is TRBJ1-1 and V is TRBV14, with D possibly being TRBD1 (6 bases). Germline CDR1 and CDR2: SGHDN and FVKESK. Trimming took 4 bases from V and 4 from J, leaving 16 bases between them. This CDR3 region has 15 residues. CDR3 nucleotide sequence: TGTGCCAGCAGCCGGCACAGGGCTATGAGCACTGAAGCTTTCTTT. It codes for CASSRHRAMSTEAFF.

The J gene is TRBJ2-7, the V gene TRBV11-3; 8 nucleotides align to TRBD2. The CDR3 spans 14 residues. Germline loops: CDR1 SGHNT, CDR2 YENEEA. With V trimmed by 6 bases and J by 4 bases, 8 bases remained unmatched. CDR3 amino acids: CASSLSGEVYEQYF. The CDR3 DNA follows: TGTGCCAGCAGTCTTAGCGGGGAGGTTTACGAGCAGTACTTC.